The next 19 T cell receptor beta chains were all read from a single sample in a study of beta chain features in type 1 diabetes. The study reverse transcribed the entire isolated RNA, so it sequenced expressed TCRB transcripts. Some clones are missing from TCRdb's copy, which holds only in-frame ones; the method was immunoSEQ multiplex PCR. Among 250,000 to 300,000 clones, 8% were seen once, and the ten largest hold roughly 1%. Sequenced: central memory CD4+ T cells from blood. Receptors originate from a young woman in good health.

Only a few counts were recorded for this clone. The J gene is TRBJ1-1, the V gene TRBV15; weak D call: TRBD1 (6 bases). The CDR3 has 16 residues. Germline values: CDR1 LNHNV, CDR2 YYDKDF (reference sequence). Trimming stripped 5 bases from V and 2 bases from J, with 18 bases between. The CDR3 coding sequence is TGTGCCACCAGCGTGGGGGGGCACGGGAAAAACACTGAAGCTTTCTTT. Its translation: CATSVGGHGKNTEAFF.

This sequence joins TRBV27 and TRBJ1-2; D not certain. The CDR3 is made up of 13 amino acids. The germline V gene has CDR1 MNHEY and CDR2 SMNVEV (reference sequence). V was shortened by 6 bases and J by 6 bases, with 14 bases between the two germline ends. The CDR3 reads CASRGGLGHGYTF. CDR3 bases: TGTGCCAGCAGGGGTGGATTAGGGCATGGCTACACCTTC.

This sequence joins TRBV19 and TRBJ2-5; D perhaps matches TRBD1 (6 bases). The V end lost 6 bases, the J end lost 5 bases, and 19 bases lay between the germline ends. The V gene's germline CDR1 is LNHDA and CDR2 SQIVND (reference sequence). This CDR3 is built from 15 residues. The CDR3 spells CASSSKSTGSETQYF. Here the CDR3 DNA reads TGTGCCAGTAGCAGCAAAAGTACAGGGTCCGAGACCCAGTACTTC.

This clone has a handful of counts. V and J are TRBV6-5 and TRBJ1-4; 9 bases fit TRBD1. CDR1 is MNHEY and CDR2 is SVGAGI in the germline V gene. With 5 bases clipped from V and 8 bases from J, the junction kept 9 bases outside the gene matches. This CDR3 has 15 amino acids. CDR3 nucleotide sequence: TGTGCCAGCAGTAACAGACAGGGGGGCCACGAAAAACTGTTTTTT. Translation gives CASSNRQGGHEKLFF.

The chain is built from TRBV28 and TRBJ1-2, with a weak D call TRBD1 (6 bases). This CDR3 is built from 14 residues. Trimming cost V 4 bases and J 3 bases, with 12 bases left between them. Germline lookup yields CDR1 MDHEN and CDR2 SYDVKM. CDR3 protein: CASSYRELDYGYTF. The CDR3 nucleotides are TGTGCCAGCAGTTACAGGGAGTTGGACTATGGCTACACCTTC.

This clone was picked up a small number of times. The genes are TRBV9 and TRBJ1-1, with 7 bases identical to TRBD1. This CDR3 comprises 14 residues. V dropped 2 bases and J dropped 4; count of bases not matched to a gene: 5. CDR1 is SGDLS and CDR2 is YYNGEE in the germline V gene. CDR3 loop: CASSVRGEGTEAFF. CDR3 sequence (DNA): TGTGCCAGCAGCGTCAGGGGGGAGGGCACTGAAGCTTTCTTT.

This clone was detected a few times. The V and J genes are TRBV4-2 and TRBJ2-1; D not certain. The V end lost 3 bases, the J end lost 8 bases, and 8 bases lay between the germline ends. Germline V gene sequence: CDR1 LGHNA, CDR2 YNFKEQ. The CDR3 covers 12 residues. The CDR3 nucleotides read TGTGCCAGCAGCCACGATCTCGATGAGCAGTTCTTC. Translation: CASSHDLDEQFF.

The V gene is TRBV4-2, the J gene TRBJ1-1; 8 bases line up with TRBD1. This CDR3 is 15 amino acids long. Germline values: CDR1 LGHNA, CDR2 YNFKEQ. V shed 1 base, J shed 1 base, and the junction held 2 bases outside the gene matches. The CDR3: CASSQGGQENTEAFF. DNA for the CDR3: TGTGCCAGCAGCCAAGGGGGACAGGAGAACACTGAAGCTTTCTTT.

This chain joins TRBV7-2 and TRBJ2-7, with D possibly TRBD2 on 6 matching bases. The CDR3 runs to 16 residues. The V end was cut by 0 bases, the J end by 2 bases, with 14 bases between. Germline V gives CDR1 SGHTA, CDR2 FQGNSA. CDR3 sequence reads: CASSLAITSSPYEQYF. The CDR3 coding sequence is TGTGCCAGCAGCTTAGCTATTACTAGCAGCCCCTACGAGCAGTACTTC. Together with reference TRBV7-2 and TRBJ2-7, the CDR3 gives the full variable domain: GAGVSQSPSNKVTEKGKDVELRCDPISGHTALYWYRQSLGQGLEFLIYFQGNSAPDKSGLPSDRFSAERTGGSVSTLTIQRTQQEDSAVYLCASSLAITSSPYEQYFGPGTRLTVT.

The chain carries TRBV5-1 and TRBJ2-3, with a weak D call TRBD1 (6 bases). CDR3 length: 16 residues. V lost 3 bases and J 3 bases, leaving 17 bases between the germline ends. The germline CDR1 and CDR2 sequences are SGHRS and YFSETQ. The CDR3 coding sequence is TGCGCCAGCAGCTATCCGTTGGGGGCCGGGACAGATACGCAGTATTTT. Encoded protein: CASSYPLGAGTDTQYF.

This clone turned up a few times. The chain carries TRBV7-2 and TRBJ1-5; unclear D gene. The CDR3 consists of 15 residues. Germline lookup yields CDR1 SGHTA and CDR2 FQGNSA. The ends were cut back, 2 bases at V and 1 base at J, with 9 bases in the middle. The CDR3 DNA sequence: TGTGCCAGCAGCTTACCGGGAGGAAGCAATCAGCCCCAGCATTTT. Amino acids: CASSLPGGSNQPQHF.

This clone was seen a few times. V is TRBV19 and J is TRBJ1-6; the D gene is possibly TRBD1 (6 bases). The V and J ends lost 9 bases and 9 bases respectively, with 24 bases between them. The V gene's germline CDR1 is LNHDA and CDR2 SQIVND (reference sequence). The CDR3 extends over 16 amino acids. The CDR3 DNA reads as TGTGCCAGCCACCGGGGGGTCGGGACAAGAGGTTCACCCCTCCACTTT. Protein: CASHRGVGTRGSPLHF.

This clone was seen only a few times. The chain is built from TRBV28 and TRBJ2-3; 11 nucleotides match TRBD2. Trimming took 6 bases from V and 6 from J; bases not matched to a gene: 11. The CDR3 is 16 amino acids. Germline V lookup: CDR1 MDHEN, CDR2 SYDVKM. The CDR3 protein is CASSPRLAGLMDTQYF. The CDR3, as DNA: TGTGCCAGCAGCCCCCGACTAGCGGGGTTGATGGATACGCAGTATTTT.

This clone occurred a few times. This chain's CDR3 is CASSIDRDIASGYTF. CDR3 DNA: TGTGCCAGTAGTATAGATCGGGACATAGCGTCTGGCTACACCTTC. This chain joins TRBV19 and TRBJ1-2, with D tentatively TRBD1 (6 bases). V was shortened by 0 bases and J by 7 bases, with 15 bases between the two germline ends. CDR1 and CDR2 from the germline V gene are LNHDA and SQIVND (reference sequence). The CDR3 is 15 amino acids.

This clone was picked up many times. The chain recombines TRBV7-9 with TRBJ2-5, with unresolved D. The V end was cut by 5 bases, the J end by 7 bases, with 11 bases between. CDR3 size: 12 residues. Germline V gives CDR1 SEHNR, CDR2 FQNEAQ (reference sequence). The CDR3 reads CASSQARGTQYF. The CDR3 DNA reads TGTGCCAGCAGCCAGGCTCGTGGGACCCAGTACTTC.

The genes are TRBV25-1 and TRBJ1-1; D might be TRBD1 (6 bases). The CDR3 totals 17 residues. V dropped 1 base and J dropped 0 bases, with 15 bases sitting between them. CDR1 is MGHDK and CDR2 is SYGVNS in the germline V gene. The CDR3 reads CASSEFRRGGMNTEAFF. The CDR3, as DNA: TGTGCCAGCAGTGAATTCAGGAGGGGGGGAATGAACACTGAAGCTTTCTTT.

This clone was seen only a few times. CDR3 coding DNA: TGTGCCAGCAGTGAATATAAATCTGAGCATACCGGGGAGCTGTTTTTT. Translating it yields CASSEYKSEHTGELFF. The chain joins TRBV25-1 to TRBJ2-2, with D unresolved. Germline V CDR1 and CDR2: MGHDK, SYGVNS. This CDR3 is built from 16 residues. Trimming stripped 0 bases from V and 5 bases from J, with 13 bases between. Looking up the rest from reference TRBV25-1 and TRBJ2-2 gives the full variable domain: EADIYQTPRYLVIGTGKKITLECSQTMGHDKMYWYQQDPGMELHLIHYSYGVNSTEKGDLSSESTVSRIRTEHFPLTLESARPSHTSQYLCASSEYKSEHTGELFFGEGSRLTVL.

This clone was detected ten times or more. The V gene is TRBV7-9, the J gene TRBJ1-6, with D hard to call. The CDR3 contains 13 residues. The V gene's germline CDR1 is SEHNR and CDR2 FQNEAQ (reference sequence). V was cut by 4 bases and J by 13 bases, with 14 bases left in between. CDR3 residues: CASSSKTLGPLHF. The DNA for the CDR3 is TGTGCCAGCAGCTCAAAGACCTTGGGGCCCCTCCACTTT.

This clone was found a few times. V is TRBV2 and J is TRBJ2-1; the D gene is possibly TRBD1 (6 bases). The length of the CDR3 is 13 residues. Trimming stripped 5 bases from V and 10 bases from J, with 15 bases between. Germline assignment: CDR1 SNHLY and CDR2 FYNNEI. The CDR3 loop is CASSSTGNWEQFF. The DNA for the CDR3 is TGTGCCAGCAGTTCCACAGGGAACTGGGAGCAGTTCTTC.